Sequencing of this T cell receptor beta chain was carried out in a study of radiotherapy plus CTLA-4 blockade in lung cancer. The wider study: Of the patients, 15% to 20% showed objective responses and roughly 31% attained disease control.

Per the germline V gene, CDR1 is SGHRS and CDR2 is YFSETQ. Unmatched junction bases numbered 9, after V lost 0 bases and J lost 10 bases. This CDR3 has 15 amino acids. Profiling relied on immunoSEQ multiplex PCR, and the TCRdb table lists in-frame clones only, not all of them. The profile shows fewer than 65,000 clones, about 80% of them singletons. This receptor was obtained from a human donor with non-small cell lung cancer whose response to radiotherapy plus ipilimumab could not be evaluated. The chain is built from TRBV5-1 and TRBJ2-1; 8 bases map to TRBD2. The sequencing here drew on peripheral blood, taken from a patient treated with radiotherapy plus ipilimumab. The CDR3 region has the DNA TGCGCCAGCAGCTTGGCGCCCGGGACTAGTCTAGAGCAGTTCTTC. Protein sequence: CASSLAPGTSLEQFF.